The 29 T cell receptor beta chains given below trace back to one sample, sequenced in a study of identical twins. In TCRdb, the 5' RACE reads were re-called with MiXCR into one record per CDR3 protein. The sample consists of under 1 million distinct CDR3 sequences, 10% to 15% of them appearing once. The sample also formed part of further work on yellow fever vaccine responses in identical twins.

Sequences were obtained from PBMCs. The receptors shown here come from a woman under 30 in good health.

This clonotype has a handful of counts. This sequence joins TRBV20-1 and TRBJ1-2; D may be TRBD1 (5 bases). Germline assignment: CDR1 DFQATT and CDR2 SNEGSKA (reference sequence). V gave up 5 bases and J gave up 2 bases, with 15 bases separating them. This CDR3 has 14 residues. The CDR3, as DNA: TGCAGTGCTTTAAGATGGACAACCAACTATGGCTACACCTTC. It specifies CSALRWTTNYGYTF.

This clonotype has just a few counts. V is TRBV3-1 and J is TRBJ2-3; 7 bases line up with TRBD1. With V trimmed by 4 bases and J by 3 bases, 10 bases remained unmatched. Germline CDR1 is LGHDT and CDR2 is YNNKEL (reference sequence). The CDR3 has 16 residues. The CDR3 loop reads CASSLIGWTGTDTQYF. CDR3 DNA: TGTGCCAGCAGCCTAATTGGGTGGACAGGAACAGATACGCAGTATTTT.

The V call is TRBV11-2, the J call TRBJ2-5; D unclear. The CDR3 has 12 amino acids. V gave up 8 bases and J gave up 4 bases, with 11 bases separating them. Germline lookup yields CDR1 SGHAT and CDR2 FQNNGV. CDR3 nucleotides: TGTGCCAGCGCAAGGCCCCCAGAGACCCAGTACTTC. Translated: CASARPPETQYF. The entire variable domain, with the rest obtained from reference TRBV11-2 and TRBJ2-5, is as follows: EAGVAQSPRYKIIEKRQSVAFWCNPISGHATLYWYQQILGQGPKLLIQFQNNGVVDDSQLPKDRFSAERLKGVDSTLKIQPAKLEDSAVYLCASARPPETQYFGPGTRLLVL.

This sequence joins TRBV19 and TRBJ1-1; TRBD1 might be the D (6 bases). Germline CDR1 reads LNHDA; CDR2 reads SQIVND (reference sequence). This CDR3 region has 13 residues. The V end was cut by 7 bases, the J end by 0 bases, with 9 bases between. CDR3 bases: TGTGCCAGTAAGACAGGTGTGAACACTGAAGCTTTCTTT. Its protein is CASKTGVNTEAFF.

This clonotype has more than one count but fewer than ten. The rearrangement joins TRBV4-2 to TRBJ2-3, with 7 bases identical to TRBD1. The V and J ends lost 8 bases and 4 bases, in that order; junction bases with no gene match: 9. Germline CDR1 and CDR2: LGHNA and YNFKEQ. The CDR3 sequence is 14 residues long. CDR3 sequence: CASLRQGRPDTQYF. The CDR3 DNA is TGTGCCAGCCTGCGACAGGGTCGCCCAGATACGCAGTATTTT.

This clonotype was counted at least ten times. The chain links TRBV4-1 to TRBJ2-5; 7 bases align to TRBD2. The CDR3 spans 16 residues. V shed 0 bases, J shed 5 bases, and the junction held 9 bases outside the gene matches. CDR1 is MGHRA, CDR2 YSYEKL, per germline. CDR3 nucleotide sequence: TGCGCCAGCAGCCAAGAAAGGACTAGTGGGGCCGAGACCCAGTACTTC. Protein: CASSQERTSGAETQYF.

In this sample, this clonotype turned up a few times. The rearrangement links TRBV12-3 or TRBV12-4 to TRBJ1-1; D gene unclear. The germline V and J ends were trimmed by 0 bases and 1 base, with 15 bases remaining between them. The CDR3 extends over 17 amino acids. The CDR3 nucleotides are TGTGCCAGCAGTTTAGCGCTAACGCGCCGCCAGAACACTGAAGCTTTCTTT. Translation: CASSLALTRRQNTEAFF.

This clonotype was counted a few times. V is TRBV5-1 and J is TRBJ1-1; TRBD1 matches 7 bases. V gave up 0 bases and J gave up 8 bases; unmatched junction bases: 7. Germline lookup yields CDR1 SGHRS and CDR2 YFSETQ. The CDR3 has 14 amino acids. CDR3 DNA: TGCGCCAGCAGCTTGGGACAGGGTTGGTTAGAAGCTTTCTTT. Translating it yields CASSLGQGWLEAFF.

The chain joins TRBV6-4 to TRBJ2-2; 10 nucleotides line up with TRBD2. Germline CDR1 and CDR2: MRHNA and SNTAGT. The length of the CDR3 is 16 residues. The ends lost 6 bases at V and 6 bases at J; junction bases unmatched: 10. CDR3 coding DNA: TGTGCCAGCAGCACTGGACTAGCGGTGACCGCCGGGGAGCTGTTTTTT. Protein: CASSTGLAVTAGELFF.

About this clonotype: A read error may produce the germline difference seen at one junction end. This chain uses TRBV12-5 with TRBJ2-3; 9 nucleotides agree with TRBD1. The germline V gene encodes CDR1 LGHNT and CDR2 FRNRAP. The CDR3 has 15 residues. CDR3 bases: TGTGCTAGTGGATTGGGGGACAGGGTACCAGATACGCAGTATTTT. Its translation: CASGLGDRVPDTQYF.

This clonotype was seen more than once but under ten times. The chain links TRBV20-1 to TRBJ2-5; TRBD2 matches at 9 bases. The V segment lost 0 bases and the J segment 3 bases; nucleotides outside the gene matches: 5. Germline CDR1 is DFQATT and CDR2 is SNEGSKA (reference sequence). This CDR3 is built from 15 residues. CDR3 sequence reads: CSARDGVAGEETQYF. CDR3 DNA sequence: TGCAGTGCTAGAGATGGAGTAGCGGGGGAAGAGACCCAGTACTTC.

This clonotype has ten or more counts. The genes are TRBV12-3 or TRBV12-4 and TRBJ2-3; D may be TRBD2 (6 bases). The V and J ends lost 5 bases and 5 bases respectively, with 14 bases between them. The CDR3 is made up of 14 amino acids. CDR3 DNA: TGTGCCAGCAGTCTAACCCTGGGGGGAGATACGCAGTATTTT. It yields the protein CASSLTLGGDTQYF.

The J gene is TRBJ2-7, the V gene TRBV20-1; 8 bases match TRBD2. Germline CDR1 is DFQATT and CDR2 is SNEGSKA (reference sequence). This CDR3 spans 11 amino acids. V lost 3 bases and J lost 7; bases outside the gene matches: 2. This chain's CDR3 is CSASGRGEQYF. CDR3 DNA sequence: TGCAGTGCTAGCGGGAGGGGGGAGCAGTACTTC.

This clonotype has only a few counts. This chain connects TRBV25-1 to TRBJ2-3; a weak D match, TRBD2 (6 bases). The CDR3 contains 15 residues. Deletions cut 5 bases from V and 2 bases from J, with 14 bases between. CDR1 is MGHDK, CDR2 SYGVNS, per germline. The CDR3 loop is CASSPHAGSTDTQYF. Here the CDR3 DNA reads TGTGCCAGCAGTCCCCACGCGGGGTCCACAGATACGCAGTATTTT.

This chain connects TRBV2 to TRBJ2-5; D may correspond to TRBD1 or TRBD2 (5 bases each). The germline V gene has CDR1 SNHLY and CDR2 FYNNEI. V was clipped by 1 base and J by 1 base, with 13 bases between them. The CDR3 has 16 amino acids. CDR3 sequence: CASSEERGICQETQYF. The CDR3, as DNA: TGTGCCAGCAGTGAAGAGAGGGGAATTTGCCAAGAGACCCAGTACTTC.

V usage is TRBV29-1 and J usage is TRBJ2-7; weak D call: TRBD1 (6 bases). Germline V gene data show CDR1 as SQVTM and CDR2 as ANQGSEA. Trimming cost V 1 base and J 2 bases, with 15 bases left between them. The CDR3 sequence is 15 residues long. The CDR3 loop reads CSVEVVQGLTYEQYF. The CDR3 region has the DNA TGCAGCGTTGAAGTGGTCCAGGGGTTGACCTACGAGCAGTACTTC.

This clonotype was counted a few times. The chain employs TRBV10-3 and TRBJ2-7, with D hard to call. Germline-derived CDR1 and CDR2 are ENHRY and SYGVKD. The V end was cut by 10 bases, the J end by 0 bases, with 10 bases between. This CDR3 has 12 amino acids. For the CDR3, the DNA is TGTGCCAGTGGGCCAATCTCCTACGAGCAGTACTTC. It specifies CASGPISYEQYF.

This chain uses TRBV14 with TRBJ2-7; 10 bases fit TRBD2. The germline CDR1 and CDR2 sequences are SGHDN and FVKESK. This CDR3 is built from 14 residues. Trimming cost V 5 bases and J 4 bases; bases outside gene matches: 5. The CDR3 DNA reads TGTGCCAGCAGCGCTAGCGGGGGCCTGTACGAGCAGTACGTC. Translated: CASSASGGLYEQYV.

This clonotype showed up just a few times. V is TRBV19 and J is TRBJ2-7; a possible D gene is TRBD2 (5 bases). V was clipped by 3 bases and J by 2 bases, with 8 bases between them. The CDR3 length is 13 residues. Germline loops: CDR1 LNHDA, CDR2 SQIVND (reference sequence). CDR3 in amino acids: CASSMPGTYEQYF. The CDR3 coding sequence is TGTGCCAGTAGTATGCCGGGAACCTACGAGCAGTACTTC.

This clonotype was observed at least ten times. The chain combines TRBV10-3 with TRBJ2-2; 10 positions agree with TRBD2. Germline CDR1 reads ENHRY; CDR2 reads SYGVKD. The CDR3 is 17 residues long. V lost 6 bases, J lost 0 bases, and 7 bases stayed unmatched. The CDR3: CAIRPPSGGTNTGELFF. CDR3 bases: TGTGCCATCAGGCCACCTAGCGGGGGAACGAACACCGGGGAGCTGTTTTTT.

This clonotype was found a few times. For the CDR3, the DNA is TGTGCCAGCAGCTTAGCTTACGGACCTGGGACCCAGTACTTC. This codes for CASSLAYGPGTQYF. The V call is TRBV7-2, the J call TRBJ2-5; no clear D. The germline V gene has CDR1 SGHTA and CDR2 FQGNSA. The CDR3 has 14 amino acids. Trimming took off 0 bases at V and 7 bases at J, with 12 bases between the two ends.

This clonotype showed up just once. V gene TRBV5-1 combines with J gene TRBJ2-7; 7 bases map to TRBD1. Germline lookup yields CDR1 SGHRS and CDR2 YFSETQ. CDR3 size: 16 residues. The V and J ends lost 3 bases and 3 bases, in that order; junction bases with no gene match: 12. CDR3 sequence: CASSSRARDSNYEQYF. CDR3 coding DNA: TGCGCCAGCAGCTCCCGGGCCCGGGACAGCAACTACGAGCAGTACTTC.

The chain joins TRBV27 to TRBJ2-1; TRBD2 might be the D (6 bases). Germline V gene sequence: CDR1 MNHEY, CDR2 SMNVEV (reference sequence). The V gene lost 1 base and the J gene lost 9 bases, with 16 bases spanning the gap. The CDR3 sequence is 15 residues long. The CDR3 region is CASSLWRGRRTEQFF. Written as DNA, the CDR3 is TGTGCCAGCAGTTTATGGAGGGGCAGGCGTACTGAGCAGTTCTTC.

CDR3 nucleotides: TGTGCCAGCAGCCCGGGGGCATTCTCCTACAATGAGCAGTTCTTC. It translates to CASSPGAFSYNEQFF. J is TRBJ2-1 and V is TRBV7-8, with D perhaps assigned TRBD1 or TRBD2 (6 bases each). V was shortened by 5 bases and J by 0 bases, with 11 bases between the two germline ends. CDR1 SGHVS and CDR2 FQNEAQ come from the germline V gene. There are 15 residues in the CDR3.

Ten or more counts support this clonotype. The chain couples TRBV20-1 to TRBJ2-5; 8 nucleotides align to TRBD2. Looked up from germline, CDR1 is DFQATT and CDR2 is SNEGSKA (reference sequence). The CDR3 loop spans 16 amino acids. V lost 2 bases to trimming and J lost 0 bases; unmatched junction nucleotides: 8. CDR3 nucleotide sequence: TGCAGTGCTAGACCCAGACTAGCGCCGTACCAAGAGACCCAGTACTTC. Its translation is CSARPRLAPYQETQYF.

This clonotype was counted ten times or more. The CDR3 spells CASSLSGSNTEAFF. The CDR3 DNA reads as TGTGCCAGCAGCTTATCCGGGTCGAACACTGAAGCTTTCTTT. V and J are TRBV11-3 and TRBJ1-1; D ambiguous. Germline CDR1 SGHNT, CDR2 YENEEA. Deletions cut 2 bases from V and 1 base from J, with 8 bases between. The CDR3 spans 14 residues.

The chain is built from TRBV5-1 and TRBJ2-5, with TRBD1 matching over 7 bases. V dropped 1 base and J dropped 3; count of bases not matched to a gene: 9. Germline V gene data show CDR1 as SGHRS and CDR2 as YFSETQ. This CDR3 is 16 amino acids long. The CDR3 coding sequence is TGCGCCAGCAGCTTGACAGGGGCCCAAGGAAAAGAGACCCAGTACTTC. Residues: CASSLTGAQGKETQYF.

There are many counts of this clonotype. CDR3 amino acids: CASSKDRYTGELFF. The CDR3 DNA is TGTGCCAGCAGTAAAGACCGGTACACCGGGGAGCTGTTTTTT. The chain links TRBV12-3 or TRBV12-4 to TRBJ2-2; the D is unclear. The germline V and J ends were trimmed by 5 bases and 3 bases, with 10 bases remaining between them. The CDR3 has 14 amino acids.

The CDR3 loop reads CASSNQGAGEQYF. The CDR3 DNA sequence: TGCGCCAGCAGCAACCAGGGGGCCGGCGAGCAGTACTTC. This chain connects TRBV5-1 to TRBJ2-7, with TRBD1 matching over 8 bases. The trim removed 4 bases at V and 6 bases at J, leaving 6 bases unmatched. The CDR3 consists of 13 residues. Per germline, CDR1 SGHRS and CDR2 YFSETQ.